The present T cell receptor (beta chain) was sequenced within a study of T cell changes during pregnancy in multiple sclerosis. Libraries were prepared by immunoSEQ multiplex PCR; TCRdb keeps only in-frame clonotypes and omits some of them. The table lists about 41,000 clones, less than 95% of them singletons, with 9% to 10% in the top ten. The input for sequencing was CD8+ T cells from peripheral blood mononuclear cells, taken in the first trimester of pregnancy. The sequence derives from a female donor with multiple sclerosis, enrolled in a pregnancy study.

The CDR3 here is CASSYGGGPEAFF. The CDR3 coding sequence is TGTGCCAGCAGTTACGGAGGAGGGCCTGAAGCTTTCTTT. V and J are TRBV6-5 and TRBJ1-1; D is undetermined. Trimming removed 2 bases from V and 6 bases from J, with 10 bases in between. The germline V gene has CDR1 MNHEY and CDR2 SVGAGI. This CDR3 spans 13 amino acids.